The sample holds many counts of the clone carrying this T cell receptor beta chain. What it binds is not known. Via MiXCR, TCRdb re-called the 5' RACE reads, giving one row per CDR3 protein. The sample carries under 400,000 distinct CDR3 sequences, around 10% recorded once. This CDR3 has 14 residues. J gave up 6 bases and V 2 bases, and 2 bases lay outside the gene matches. The entry originates in a study of CD8 T cells in ankylosing spondylitis. Overall study findings and caveats: About 8 highly homologous variants made up a TCR beta motif, and this motif appeared characteristic of ankylosing spondylitis blood. Disease-associated clones were CD8+ and fairly uncommon in peripheral blood. Significant enrichment of disease-linked clones was reportedly seen in matched ankylosing spondylitis synovial fluid.

This sequence originates from a female donor with ankylosing spondylitis or in good health (not recorded which). The source material was blood, either unsorted or a sorted T cell fraction (not recorded which). The rearrangement uses TRBV12-3 or TRBV12-4 and TRBJ1-4; 8 nucleotides agree with TRBD1. This chain's CDR3 is CASSLWTGYEKLFF. CDR3 sequence (DNA): TGTGCCAGCAGTTTATGGACAGGGTATGAAAAACTGTTTTTT.